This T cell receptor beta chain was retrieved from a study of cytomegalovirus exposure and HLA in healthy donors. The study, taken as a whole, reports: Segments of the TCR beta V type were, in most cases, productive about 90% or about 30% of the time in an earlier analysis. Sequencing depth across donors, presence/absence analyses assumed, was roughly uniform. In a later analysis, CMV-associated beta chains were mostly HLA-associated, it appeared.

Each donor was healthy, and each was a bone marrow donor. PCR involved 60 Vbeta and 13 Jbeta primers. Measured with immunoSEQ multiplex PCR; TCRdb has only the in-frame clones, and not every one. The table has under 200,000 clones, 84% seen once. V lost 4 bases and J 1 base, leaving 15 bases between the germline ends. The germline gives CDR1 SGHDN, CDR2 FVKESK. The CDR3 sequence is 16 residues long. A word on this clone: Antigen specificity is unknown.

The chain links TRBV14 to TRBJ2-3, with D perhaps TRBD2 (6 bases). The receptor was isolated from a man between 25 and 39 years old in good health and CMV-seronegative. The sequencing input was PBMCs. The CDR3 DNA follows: TGTGCCAGCAGCCCAGCCGGAGGGGTCGGCACAGATACGCAGTATTTT. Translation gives CASSPAGGVGTDTQYF.